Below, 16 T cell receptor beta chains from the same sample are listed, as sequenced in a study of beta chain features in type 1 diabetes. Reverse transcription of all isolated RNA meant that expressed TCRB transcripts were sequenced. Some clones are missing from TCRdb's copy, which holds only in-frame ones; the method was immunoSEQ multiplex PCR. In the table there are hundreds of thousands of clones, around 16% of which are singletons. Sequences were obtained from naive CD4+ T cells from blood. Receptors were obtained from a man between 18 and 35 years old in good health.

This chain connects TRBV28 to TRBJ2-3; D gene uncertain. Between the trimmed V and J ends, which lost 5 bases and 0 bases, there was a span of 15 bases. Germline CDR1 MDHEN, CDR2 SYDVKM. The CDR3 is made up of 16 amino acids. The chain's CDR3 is CASSPTTLPSTDTQYF. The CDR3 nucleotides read TGTGCCAGCAGTCCGACAACCCTACCCAGCACAGATACGCAGTATTTT.

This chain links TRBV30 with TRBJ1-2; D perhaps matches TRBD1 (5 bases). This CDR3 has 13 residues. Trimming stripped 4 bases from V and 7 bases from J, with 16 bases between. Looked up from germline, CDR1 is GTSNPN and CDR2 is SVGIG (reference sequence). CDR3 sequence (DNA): TGTGCCTGGATTGAGAAGGGGCGGGGTGGCTACACCTTC. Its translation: CAWIEKGRGGYTF.

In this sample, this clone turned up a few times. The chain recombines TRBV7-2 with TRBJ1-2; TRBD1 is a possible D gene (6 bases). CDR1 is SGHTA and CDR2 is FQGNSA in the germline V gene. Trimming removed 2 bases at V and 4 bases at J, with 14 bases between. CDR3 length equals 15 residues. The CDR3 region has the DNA TGTGCCAGCAGCTTAACAGGGTTTCTTAGCTATGGCTACACCTTC. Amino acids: CASSLTGFLSYGYTF.

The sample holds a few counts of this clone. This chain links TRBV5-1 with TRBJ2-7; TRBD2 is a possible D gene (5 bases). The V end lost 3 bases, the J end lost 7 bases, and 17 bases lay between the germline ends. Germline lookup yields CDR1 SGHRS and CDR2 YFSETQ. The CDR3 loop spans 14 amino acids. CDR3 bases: TGCGCCAGCAGCTCCTTGAGGGAAGGAAGGGAGCAGTACTTC. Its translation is CASSSLREGREQYF.

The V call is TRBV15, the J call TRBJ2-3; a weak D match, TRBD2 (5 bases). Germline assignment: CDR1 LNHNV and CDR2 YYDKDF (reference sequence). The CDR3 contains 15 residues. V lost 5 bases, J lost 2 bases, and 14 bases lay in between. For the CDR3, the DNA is TGTGCCACCAGCGGAGGTAGGCCGCTCACAGATACGCAGTATTTT. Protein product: CATSGGRPLTDTQYF.

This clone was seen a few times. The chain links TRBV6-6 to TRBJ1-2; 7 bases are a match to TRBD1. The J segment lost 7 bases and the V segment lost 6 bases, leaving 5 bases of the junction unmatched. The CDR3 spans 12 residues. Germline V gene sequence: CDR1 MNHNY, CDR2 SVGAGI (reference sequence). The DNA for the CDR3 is TGTGCCAGCAGAGTAGGGGGCGGTGGCTACACCTTC. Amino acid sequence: CASRVGGGGYTF.

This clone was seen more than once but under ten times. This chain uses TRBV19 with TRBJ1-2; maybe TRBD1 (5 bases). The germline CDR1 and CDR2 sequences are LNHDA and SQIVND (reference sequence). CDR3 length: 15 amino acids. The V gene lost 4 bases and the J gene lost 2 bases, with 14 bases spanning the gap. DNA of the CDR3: TGTGCCAGTAGTACCCGGGGCACACGGAACTATGGCTACACCTTC. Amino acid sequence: CASSTRGTRNYGYTF.

CDR3 region: CASSVIGGDTQYF. The CDR3 nucleotides read TGTGCCAGCAGTGTAATAGGGGGAGATACGCAGTATTTT. The chain links TRBV2 to TRBJ2-3; tentative D call: TRBD1 (6 bases). CDR1 is SNHLY and CDR2 is FYNNEI in the germline V gene. Trimming stripped 4 bases from V and 5 bases from J, with 10 bases between. This CDR3 contains 13 residues.

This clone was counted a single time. CDR3 protein: CASSPGPSYEQYF. For the CDR3, the DNA is TGTGCCAGCAGCCCGGGGCCCTCCTACGAGCAGTACTTC. This chain uses TRBV6-4 with TRBJ2-7; TRBD1 or TRBD2 may be the D gene (5 bases each). This CDR3 is 13 amino acids long. V was clipped by 6 bases and J by 0 bases, with 9 bases between them. Germline V CDR1 and CDR2: MRHNA, SNTAGT.

CDR3 in amino acids: CASSLQGDQPQHF. DNA of the CDR3: TGTGCCAGCAGCTTGCAGGGAGATCAGCCCCAGCATTTT. V and J are TRBV7-2 and TRBJ1-5, with D possibly TRBD1 on 5 matching bases. The CDR3 contains 13 residues. In germline, CDR1 is SGHTA, CDR2 FQGNSA. Trimming cost V 3 bases and J 5 bases, with 8 bases left between them.

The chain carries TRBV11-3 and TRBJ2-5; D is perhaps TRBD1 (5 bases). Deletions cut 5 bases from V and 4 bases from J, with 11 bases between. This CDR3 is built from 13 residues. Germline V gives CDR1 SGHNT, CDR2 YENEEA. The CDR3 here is CASSLQAPETQYF. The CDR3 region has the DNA TGTGCCAGCAGCCTACAGGCCCCAGAGACCCAGTACTTC.

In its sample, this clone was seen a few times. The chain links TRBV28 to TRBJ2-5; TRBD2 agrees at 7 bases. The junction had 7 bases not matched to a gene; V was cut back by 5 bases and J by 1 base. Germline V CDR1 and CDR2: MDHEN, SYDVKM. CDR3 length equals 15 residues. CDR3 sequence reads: CASSAKRGLQETQYF. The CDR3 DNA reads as TGTGCCAGCAGTGCTAAGCGGGGACTCCAAGAGACCCAGTACTTC.

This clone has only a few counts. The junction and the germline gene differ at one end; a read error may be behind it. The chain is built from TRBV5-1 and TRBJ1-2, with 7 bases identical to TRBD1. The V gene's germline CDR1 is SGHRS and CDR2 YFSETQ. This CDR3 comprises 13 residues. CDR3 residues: CASSLDRKGRLTF. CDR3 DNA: TGCGCCAGCAGTTTGGACAGGAAGGGACGGCTCACCTTC.

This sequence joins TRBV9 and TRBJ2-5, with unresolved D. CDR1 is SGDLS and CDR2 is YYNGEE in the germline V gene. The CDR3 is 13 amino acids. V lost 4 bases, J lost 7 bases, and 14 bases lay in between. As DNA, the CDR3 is TGTGCCAGCAGCCGACCCGGTTGGGGGACCCAGTACTTC. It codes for CASSRPGWGTQYF.

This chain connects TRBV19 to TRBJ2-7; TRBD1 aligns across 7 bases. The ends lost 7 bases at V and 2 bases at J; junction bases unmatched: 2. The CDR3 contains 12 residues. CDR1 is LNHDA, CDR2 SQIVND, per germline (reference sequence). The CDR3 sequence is CASTGTAYEQYF. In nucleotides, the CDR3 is TGTGCCAGTACCGGGACAGCCTACGAGCAGTACTTC.

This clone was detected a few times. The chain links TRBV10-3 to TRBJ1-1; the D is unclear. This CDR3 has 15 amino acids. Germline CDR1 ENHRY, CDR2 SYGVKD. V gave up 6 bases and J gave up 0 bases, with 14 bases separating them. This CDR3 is CAISPLRDLNTEAFF. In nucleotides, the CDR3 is TGTGCCATCAGCCCCTTACGGGATCTGAACACTGAAGCTTTCTTT.